The entry below gives a single TCR beta chain sequence along with its context. This entry is derived from a study of blood T cell repertoires in COVID-19. Study overall: Whether acute or convalescent, the COVID-19 samples came from the United States, Italy and Spain. T cells, B-cell-depleted T cells, or PBMCs supplied cDNA or gDNA.

The CDR3 runs 11 residues. Per the germline V gene, CDR1 is DFQATT and CDR2 is SNEGSKA (reference sequence). Losses at the gene ends were 6 bases for V and 12 bases for J; bases not matched to a gene: 8. Per the original methods: Using reference gene primer amplification, nucleated cell counts were estimated. Here immunoSEQ multiplex PCR was the method, and the copy in TCRdb shows in-frame clones only, minus some. V and J calls and clone size follow that table, whereas D and trimming were derived from the DNA. This sample has 140,000 or so clones; about 86% occur once, and the top ten carry under 9%.

Sequencing used peripheral blood. This TCR derives from a woman between 45 and 60 years old with active or convalescent COVID-19. V usage is TRBV20-1 and J usage is TRBJ1-2; 9 nucleotides match TRBD1. CDR3 bases: TGCAGTGCCTGGGACAGGGAAGTCCACACCTTC. Translating it yields CSAWDREVHTF.